These T cell receptor beta chains were read from a single sample in a study of T-cell memory formation after mild COVID-19. TCRdb re-derived calls from the 5' RACE reads in MiXCR, one entry per CDR3 protein. This sample yields tens of thousands of distinct CDR3 sequences, of which 10% to 15% are seen a single time; roughly a quarter belongs to the top ten. Sequencing input: PBMCs or a T cell subset sorted from them (not recorded which). These receptors all stem from an adult woman who had mild COVID-19 (a few samples of this study predate the infection). Cell type and time point are not known. Both conserved end residues are part of each CDR3. A D gene is named only where the DNA matches it firmly. Expanded clones get a size class; other rows say once, few or many, or leave the size out.

d_call: TRBD2; v_call: TRBV7-8; clone_size: -; j_call: TRBJ2-3; cdr3_nt: TGTGCCAGCAGCTCCCGACTAGCGGGGGGGTTCACAGATACGCAGTATTTT; cdr3_aa: CASSSRLAGGFTDTQYF
d_call: TRBD2; v_call: TRBV4-3; clone_size: -; j_call: TRBJ2-3; cdr3_nt: TGCGCCAGCAGCCAAGCATTCAGCGGGATTATCGATACGCAGTATTTT; cdr3_aa: CASSQAFSGIIDTQYF
d_call: TRBD1; v_call: TRBV7-6; clone_size: few; j_call: TRBJ2-7; cdr3_nt: TGTGCCAGCAGCTTTGGACAGGGGCCCTACGAGCAGTACTTC; cdr3_aa: CASSFGQGPYEQYF
d_call: -; v_call: TRBV5-1; clone_size: -; j_call: TRBJ2-7; cdr3_nt: TGCGCCAGCAGCTTGGCCCAGGGGAACGAGCAGTACTTC; cdr3_aa: CASSLAQGNEQYF
d_call: -; v_call: TRBV25-1; clone_size: many; j_call: TRBJ2-7; cdr3_nt: TGTGCCAGCAGACAGGGATTCCGCGAGCAGTACTTC; cdr3_aa: CASRQGFREQYF
d_call: TRBD2; v_call: TRBV2; clone_size: many; j_call: TRBJ2-5; cdr3_nt: TGTGCCAGCAGTTCAAGCGGGAGGGCCGGAGAGACCCAGTACTTC; cdr3_aa: CASSSSGRAGETQYF
d_call: TRBD2; v_call: TRBV9; clone_size: many; j_call: TRBJ2-5; cdr3_nt: TGTGCCAGCAGCGTAGAGGCTAGCGGGATAGAGACCCAGTACTTC; cdr3_aa: CASSVEASGIETQYF
d_call: -; v_call: TRBV2; clone_size: few; j_call: TRBJ2-5; cdr3_nt: TGTGCCAGCGGGGACTTACATACCGTGGAGACCCAGTACTTC; cdr3_aa: CASGDLHTVETQYF
d_call: -; v_call: TRBV7-7; clone_size: -; j_call: TRBJ2-7; cdr3_nt: TGTGCTAGCAGCTTAGAACTGCATTACGAGCAGTACTTC; cdr3_aa: CASSLELHYEQYF
d_call: -; v_call: TRBV7-9; clone_size: -; j_call: TRBJ1-4; cdr3_nt: TGTGCCAGCAGCTCCTACATGAGTGAAAAACTGTTTTTT; cdr3_aa: CASSSYMSEKLFF
d_call: -; v_call: TRBV24-1; clone_size: -; j_call: TRBJ2-1; cdr3_nt: TGTGCCACCAGTGCGGGCGGGACAGATGAGCAGTTCTTC; cdr3_aa: CATSAGGTDEQFF
d_call: -; v_call: TRBV12-3/TRBV12-4; clone_size: few; j_call: TRBJ2-7; cdr3_nt: TGTGCCAGCAGTGGGACTTTCTACGAGCAGTACTTC; cdr3_aa: CASSGTFYEQYF
d_call: -; v_call: TRBV9; clone_size: -; j_call: TRBJ2-7; cdr3_nt: TGTGCCAGCAGCTCCACCCCGACTCTCTCCTACGAGCAGTACTTC; cdr3_aa: CASSSTPTLSYEQYF
d_call: TRBD2; v_call: TRBV5-1; clone_size: -; j_call: TRBJ2-3; cdr3_nt: TGCGCCAGCAGCTTCGGGGGGGCGACAGATACGCAGTATTTT; cdr3_aa: CASSFGGATDTQYF
d_call: TRBD1; v_call: TRBV19; clone_size: many; j_call: TRBJ1-1; cdr3_nt: TGTGCCAGCCAAACGACAGGGGTGGCTGAAGCTTTCTTT; cdr3_aa: CASQTTGVAEAFF
d_call: -; v_call: TRBV2; clone_size: few; j_call: TRBJ2-7; cdr3_nt: TGTGCCAGCAGGACCTTAGGAGACAGCTCCTACGAGCAGTACTTC; cdr3_aa: CASRTLGDSSYEQYF
d_call: -; v_call: TRBV7-9; clone_size: -; j_call: TRBJ2-2; cdr3_nt: TGTGCCAGCAGCTTAATTCAGCGCACCGGGGAGCTGTTTTTT; cdr3_aa: CASSLIQRTGELFF
d_call: -; v_call: TRBV20-1; clone_size: -; j_call: TRBJ2-2; cdr3_nt: TGCAGTGCTAGGAGCGTGCTAGGCGAGACCGGGGAGCTGTTTTTT; cdr3_aa: CSARSVLGETGELFF
d_call: -; v_call: TRBV5-5; clone_size: -; j_call: TRBJ2-2; cdr3_nt: TGTGCCAGCAGCTTGCCCGTAGACACCGGGGAGCTGTTTTTT; cdr3_aa: CASSLPVDTGELFF
d_call: TRBD1; v_call: TRBV5-1; clone_size: -; j_call: TRBJ2-7; cdr3_nt: TGCGCCAGCAGCCAAATAACACCGGGACAGCTAAGAAACGAGCAGTACTTC; cdr3_aa: CASSQITPGQLRNEQYF
d_call: -; v_call: TRBV11-2; clone_size: few; j_call: TRBJ2-1; cdr3_nt: TGTGCCAGCAGCTTAGGGGGGCTAGCGGAGGGTTACAAGCAGTTCTTC; cdr3_aa: CASSLGGLAEGYKQFF
d_call: -; v_call: TRBV2; clone_size: few; j_call: TRBJ2-7; cdr3_nt: TGTGCCAGCAGTGAAGCGCTGGACGAGCAGTACTTC; cdr3_aa: CASSEALDEQYF
d_call: -; v_call: TRBV13; clone_size: few; j_call: TRBJ2-1; cdr3_nt: TGTGCCAGCAGCGGTGGGTGGGAGCAGTTCTTC; cdr3_aa: CASSGGWEQFF
d_call: -; v_call: TRBV5-1; clone_size: few; j_call: TRBJ2-1; cdr3_nt: TGCGCCAGCAGCTTGACGGCCCCCTACAATGAGCAGTTCTTC; cdr3_aa: CASSLTAPYNEQFF
d_call: TRBD1; v_call: TRBV5-4; clone_size: few; j_call: TRBJ2-7; cdr3_nt: TGTGCCAGCAGCTACACAGGGGACTACGAGCAGTACTTC; cdr3_aa: CASSYTGDYEQYF
d_call: -; v_call: TRBV5-1; clone_size: -; j_call: TRBJ2-7; cdr3_nt: TGCGCCAGCAGGCAGGACGGATTATACGAGCAGTACTTC; cdr3_aa: CASRQDGLYEQYF
d_call: -; v_call: TRBV7-8; clone_size: -; j_call: TRBJ2-1; cdr3_nt: TGTGCCAGCAGCTCCAGGGGGGTCTTTTCTGAGCAGTTCTTC; cdr3_aa: CASSSRGVFSEQFF
d_call: -; v_call: TRBV7-9; clone_size: many; j_call: TRBJ2-1; cdr3_nt: TGTGCCAGCAGCTCCTTGGGGAATGAGCAGTTCTTC; cdr3_aa: CASSSLGNEQFF
d_call: -; v_call: TRBV12-3/TRBV12-4; clone_size: -; j_call: TRBJ2-7; cdr3_nt: TGTGCCAGCAGTTCCAGGCTCCTAACCACCTACGAGCAGTACTTC; cdr3_aa: CASSSRLLTTYEQYF
d_call: TRBD1; v_call: TRBV7-7; clone_size: -; j_call: TRBJ1-1; cdr3_nt: TGTGCTAGCAGCTCCGGACAGGGAACTGAAGCTTTCTTT; cdr3_aa: CASSSGQGTEAFF
d_call: TRBD2; v_call: TRBV6-2/TRBV6-3; clone_size: -; j_call: TRBJ2-1; cdr3_nt: TGTGCCAGCAAGGCCGGGGGGTACAATGAGCAGTTCTTC; cdr3_aa: CASKAGGYNEQFF
d_call: -; v_call: TRBV7-9; clone_size: few; j_call: TRBJ2-7; cdr3_nt: TGTGCCAGCAGCTTAGCGAGGGGGCTAGCGGCCTACGAGCAGTACTTC; cdr3_aa: CASSLARGLAAYEQYF
d_call: -; v_call: TRBV29-1; clone_size: few; j_call: TRBJ2-2; cdr3_nt: TGCAGCGGCACAAACACCGGGGAGCTGTTTTTT; cdr3_aa: CSGTNTGELFF
d_call: TRBD1; v_call: TRBV7-3; clone_size: many; j_call: TRBJ2-3; cdr3_nt: TGTGCCAGCAGCCCAGGGACAGGGGGAATCTTGGATACGCAGTATTTT; cdr3_aa: CASSPGTGGILDTQYF
d_call: TRBD2; v_call: TRBV4-1; clone_size: -; j_call: TRBJ2-7; cdr3_nt: TGCGCCAGCAGCCAAGAGGGACTAGCGGGGTCCTACGAGCAGTACTTC; cdr3_aa: CASSQEGLAGSYEQYF
d_call: -; v_call: TRBV5-1; clone_size: few; j_call: TRBJ1-1; cdr3_nt: TGCGCCAGCAGCCCCAATCTAGGGGGCACTGAAGCTTTCTTT; cdr3_aa: CASSPNLGGTEAFF
d_call: TRBD1; v_call: TRBV7-3; clone_size: -; j_call: TRBJ2-5; cdr3_nt: TGTGCCAGCAGCCGGACAGGGGGCGAAGAGACCCAGTACTTC; cdr3_aa: CASSRTGGEETQYF
d_call: -; v_call: TRBV9; clone_size: -; j_call: TRBJ2-3; cdr3_nt: TGTGCCAGCAGCGCGTCCTCCGGGGCAGATACGCAGTATTTT; cdr3_aa: CASSASSGADTQYF
d_call: TRBD2; v_call: TRBV13; clone_size: -; j_call: TRBJ2-7; cdr3_nt: TGTGCCAGCAGCGGAGGGACTAGCGGGGGCTACGAGCAGTACTTC; cdr3_aa: CASSGGTSGGYEQYF
d_call: -; v_call: TRBV29-1; clone_size: few; j_call: TRBJ2-7; cdr3_nt: TGCAGCGTTGCTACCGGGGACCCTTCCTACGAGCAGTACTTC; cdr3_aa: CSVATGDPSYEQYF
d_call: -; v_call: TRBV5-1; clone_size: many; j_call: TRBJ2-1; cdr3_nt: TGCGCCAGCAGCTCCCGGGAGTACAATGAGCAGTTCTTC; cdr3_aa: CASSSREYNEQFF
d_call: -; v_call: TRBV27; clone_size: few; j_call: TRBJ1-2; cdr3_nt: TGTGCCAGCAGTTTCACTCGGGTTGGTGGCTACACCTTC; cdr3_aa: CASSFTRVGGYTF
d_call: -; v_call: TRBV7-9; clone_size: many; j_call: TRBJ2-7; cdr3_nt: TGTGCCAGCAGCTCCACTTACGAGCAGTACTTC; cdr3_aa: CASSSTYEQYF
d_call: -; v_call: TRBV4-1; clone_size: few; j_call: TRBJ1-1; cdr3_nt: TGCGCCAGCAGCCACAAGGGTACGGGGGCGCGCACTGAAGCTTTCTTT; cdr3_aa: CASSHKGTGARTEAFF
d_call: TRBD1; v_call: TRBV19; clone_size: -; j_call: TRBJ2-7; cdr3_nt: TGTGCCAGTAGTAAGACAGGGCCCTACGAGCAGTACTTC; cdr3_aa: CASSKTGPYEQYF
d_call: TRBD1; v_call: TRBV6-2/TRBV6-3; clone_size: few; j_call: TRBJ2-1; cdr3_nt: TGTGCCAGCAGTTATCGACAGGGGGAAGGGTGGGAGAATGAGCAGTTCTTC; cdr3_aa: CASSYRQGEGWENEQFF
d_call: TRBD2; v_call: TRBV12-3/TRBV12-4; clone_size: few; j_call: TRBJ2-5; cdr3_nt: TGTGCCAGCAGTTCGCCTAGCGGGGGCCAGTACCAAGAGACCCAGTACTTC; cdr3_aa: CASSSPSGGQYQETQYF
d_call: TRBD2; v_call: TRBV4-1; clone_size: -; j_call: TRBJ2-1; cdr3_nt: TGCGCCAGTTCGACTAGCGGGGTAAACAATGAGCAGTTCTTC; cdr3_aa: CASSTSGVNNEQFF